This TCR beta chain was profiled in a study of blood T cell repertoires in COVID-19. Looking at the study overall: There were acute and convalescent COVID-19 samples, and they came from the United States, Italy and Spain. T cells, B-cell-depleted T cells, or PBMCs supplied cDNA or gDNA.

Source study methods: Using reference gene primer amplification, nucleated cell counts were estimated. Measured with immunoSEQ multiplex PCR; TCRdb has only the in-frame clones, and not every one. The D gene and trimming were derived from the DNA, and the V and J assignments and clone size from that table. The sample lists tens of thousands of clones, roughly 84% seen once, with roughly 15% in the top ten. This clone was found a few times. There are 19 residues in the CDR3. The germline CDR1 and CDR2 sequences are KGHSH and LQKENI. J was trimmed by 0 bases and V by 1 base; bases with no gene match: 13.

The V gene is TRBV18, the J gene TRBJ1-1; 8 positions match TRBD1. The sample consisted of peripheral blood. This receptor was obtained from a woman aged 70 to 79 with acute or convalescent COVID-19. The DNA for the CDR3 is TGTGCCAGCTCACCACGCAGAGACAGGGGAGGGCTAATGAACACTGAAGCTTTCTTT. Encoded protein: CASSPRRDRGGLMNTEAFF. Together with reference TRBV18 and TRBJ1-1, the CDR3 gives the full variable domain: NAGVMQNPRHLVRRRGQEARLRCSPMKGHSHVYWYRQLPEEGLKFMVYLQKENIIDESGMPKERFSAEFPKEGPSILRIQQVVRGDSAAYFCASSPRRDRGGLMNTEAFFGQGTRLTVV.